A single sample gave rise to the 28 T cell receptor beta chains below, sequenced in a study of tumor-infiltrating lymphocytes in primary liver carcinoma. Reverse transcription of roughly 0.45 ug total RNA with a constant-region primer produced TCR beta cDNA. Researchers made the TCR beta libraries by running three nested multiplex PCR rounds with slightly modified ARM-PCR. Forward primers for TRBV1-TRBV30 and a C-beta reverse primer served the first two PCR rounds, at around 9 cycles each. TCRdb re-called the multiplex PCR reads through MiXCR, storing one row per CDR3 protein. The sample lists under 30,000 distinct CDR3 sequences; over 60% were seen once. Bulk tissue was left unsorted, and RNA and DNA were co-extracted from roughly 20-30 mg of it. The sequencing input was liver tumor tissue from sampling region 3. Subset: tumor region T3, left-lateral pole. These receptors were collected from a man in his forties with primary liver carcinoma and hepatitis B virus infection.

As to this clonotype: At one end the junction does not follow the germline gene, possibly because of a read error. The rearrangement joins TRBV11-2 to TRBJ2-1, with 9 bases matching TRBD2. The CDR3 length is 15 residues. Germline V gene data show CDR1 as SGHAT and CDR2 as FQNNGV. The CDR3 nucleotides read TGTGCCAACAGCCCACGGCGGGAGGGATTGGGTGAGCAGTTCTTC. This translates into CANSPRREGLGEQFF.

Within the sample, this clonotype is medium-sized (0.01 to 0.1%). The chain is built from TRBV11-3 and TRBJ2-1; 12 positions match TRBD2. The germline V gene has CDR1 SGHNT and CDR2 YENEEA. The junction had 11 bases not matched to a gene; V was cut back by 2 bases and J by 6 bases. The CDR3 sequence is 18 residues long. This CDR3 reads CASSLHPPGTSGFNEQFF. CDR3 nucleotide sequence: TGTGCCAGCAGCTTACACCCCCCCGGGACTAGCGGGTTCAATGAGCAGTTCTTC.

Many counts were recorded for this clonotype. V is TRBV28 and J is TRBJ2-7, with 9 bases identical to TRBD2. CDR3 length: 15 residues. Losses at the gene ends were 3 bases for V and 5 bases for J; bases not matched to a gene: 8. The germline gives CDR1 MDHEN, CDR2 SYDVKM. The CDR3: CASSFRASGIHEQYF. The CDR3 DNA reads as TGTGCCAGCAGTTTTAGGGCTAGCGGGATCCACGAGCAGTACTTC.

The table lists this clonotype with a few counts. An end of the junction does not agree with germline; a read error may underlie this. This chain uses TRBV6-5 with TRBJ2-1; no definite D call. In germline, CDR1 is MNHEY, CDR2 SVGAGI. This CDR3 has 15 residues. The CDR3 coding sequence is TGTGCCAACAGTTACTCGGTTCTAGAAGATGATGGGCAGTTCTTC. Encoded protein: CANSYSVLEDDGQFF.

As concerns this clonotype: Sequence at one end of the junction differs from germline and may be a read error. CDR3 sequence reads: CAWTVRQPNQPRHF. In DNA form, the CDR3 reads TGTGCCTGGACTGTCAGACAACCAAATCAGCCCCGGCATTTT. The rearrangement uses TRBV30 and TRBJ1-5; D unclear. The CDR3 has 14 residues. Germline-derived CDR1 and CDR2 are GTSNPN and SVGIG (reference sequence).

V is TRBV6-5 and J is TRBJ2-7, with TRBD1 matching 8 bases. Germline CDR1 MNHEY, CDR2 SVGAGI. V dropped 11 bases and J dropped 5; count of bases not matched to a gene: 14. The CDR3 is 14 residues long. CDR3 DNA sequence: TGTGCCGGCCACTCCGGGACAGGCTATAACGAGCAGTACTTC. This codes for CAGHSGTGYNEQYF.

The chain couples TRBV6-2 or TRBV6-3 to TRBJ2-1; no clear D. The CDR3 loop spans 12 amino acids. Germline V gene sequence: CDR1 MNHEY, CDR2 SVGEGT. The chain's CDR3 is CVSTKTGMEQFF. The CDR3 nucleotides read TGTGTCAGTACCAAGACGGGTATGGAGCAGTTCTTC.

This clonotype was found a few times. The final CDR3 position lacks the conserved phenylalanine or tryptophan, pointing to a likely read error. It is unclear where the CDR3 begins or ends on the DNA, so no DNA is shown, and the CDR3 is as TCRdb lists it. The CDR3 is CASSLGQGANYEKYL. The rearrangement uses TRBV12-3 or TRBV12-4 and TRBJ2-7; TRBD1, the table's D call, lacks a check against the DNA. The CDR3 sequence runs 15 residues, both termini included.

In the case of this clonotype: No conserved phenylalanine or tryptophan is present at the end of the CDR3, so a read error is the likely explanation. The chain links TRBV4-3 to TRBJ2-5; 9 bases are shared with TRBD2. The CDR3 consists of 16 residues. Germline lookup yields CDR1 LGHNA and CDR2 YSLEER. Germline trimming cut 0 bases from V and 5 bases from J; bases unmatched to any gene: 7. The chain's CDR3 is CASSQDGTSGGETQYL. In nucleotides, the CDR3 is TGCGCCAGCAGCCAAGACGGGACCAGCGGGGGGGAGACCCAGTACTTA.

As to this clonotype: The junction differs from germline at one of its ends, possibly a read error. The chain combines TRBV9 with TRBJ2-1; 9 nucleotides line up with TRBD2. The CDR3 spans 18 residues. Per the germline V gene, CDR1 is SGDLS and CDR2 is YYNGEE. The CDR3 nucleotides are TGTGTCAGCAGCGGGGGGTTGATGGCGGTAGCTTGGGACAATGAGCAGTTCTTC. Amino acids: CVSSGGLMAVAWDNEQFF.

With respect to this clonotype: One end of the junction fails to match germline, which may point to a read error. The V and J genes are TRBV2 and TRBJ2-7, with TRBD1 as a possible D gene (6 bases). Germline-derived CDR1 and CDR2 are SNHLY and FYNNEI. The CDR3 has 15 amino acids. CDR3 amino acids: CARSENRVVSYEQYF. The CDR3, as DNA: TGCGCCAGGAGTGAGAACAGGGTGGTCTCCTACGAGCAGTACTTC.

Concerning this clonotype: One end of the junction is discordant with germline, which a read error may explain. V usage is TRBV6-2 or TRBV6-3 and J usage is TRBJ2-3; TRBD2 matches at 7 bases. Germline V gene data show CDR1 as MNHEY and CDR2 as SVGEGT. This CDR3 comprises 17 residues. The CDR3 bases are TGTGCCAGCAGTTACTTGCAATCGGGGGGTTCCCACAGGTACGCAGTATTT. It codes for CASSYLQSGGSHRYAVF.

The V gene is TRBV20-1, the J gene TRBJ2-5, with a tentative D call TRBD1 (6 bases). V shed 3 bases and J shed 6 bases, with 11 bases lying between them. This CDR3 spans 12 amino acids. Germline CDR1 DFQATT, CDR2 SNEGSKA (reference sequence). The CDR3 bases are TGCAGTGCTAGCAGGGGCCTGCAGACCCAGTACTTC. Protein: CSASRGLQTQYF.

For this clonotype: The germline gene is not matched at one end of the junction; a read error may be the cause. This chain connects TRBV6-5 to TRBJ2-3; no clear D. Per germline, CDR1 MNHEY and CDR2 SVGAGI. The CDR3 runs 14 residues. This CDR3 is CASSLNLGTDTQYF. The CDR3, as DNA: TGTGCTAGCAGTTTAAACTTGGGTACAGATACGCAATATTTT.

This clonotype was observed many times. The chain is built from TRBV20-1 and TRBJ1-5; possible D gene TRBD1, 5 bases. V lost 1 base, J lost 2 bases, and 9 bases lay in between. Per the germline V gene, CDR1 is DFQATT and CDR2 is SNEGSKA (reference sequence). The CDR3 has 14 amino acids. CDR3 sequence reads: CSARAVGGNQPQHF. The CDR3 DNA reads as TGCAGTGCTAGAGCAGTGGGGGGCAATCAGCCCCAGCATTTT.

For this clonotype: The junction and the germline gene differ at one end; a read error may be behind it. The chain carries TRBV12-3 or TRBV12-4 and TRBJ2-3; TRBD2 matches at 8 bases. The length of the CDR3 is 16 residues. CDR3: CDSTLGRSGGTDTQYF. CDR3 nucleotide sequence: TGTGACAGCACCTTGGGGAGGAGCGGGGGCACAGATACGCAATATTTT.

A remark on this clonotype: A read error may produce the germline difference seen at one junction end. CDR3 bases: TGCGCTAGCATCCAAGGGGACAGGAACTATGGATACACGTTC. It is translated as CASIQGDRNYGYTF. The chain combines TRBV4-1 with TRBJ1-2; 8 positions agree with TRBD1. The CDR3 length is 14 residues. CDR1 MGHRA and CDR2 YSYEKL come from the germline V gene.

A remark on this clonotype: The junction differs from germline at one of its ends, possibly a read error. CDR3 sequence: CASSLLWTVNTGELLF. CDR3 nucleotide sequence: TGCGCCAGCAGCTTGTTATGGACAGTGAATACCGGGGAGCTGTTGTTT. The chain has TRBV5-1 and TRBJ2-2, with D possibly TRBD1 on 6 matching bases. Germline CDR1 reads SGHRS; CDR2 reads YFSETQ. There are 16 residues in the CDR3. The full variable domain, completed using reference TRBV5-1 and TRBJ2-2, is KAGVTQTPRYLIKTRGQQVTLSCSPISGHRSVSWYQQTPGQGLQFLFEYFSETQRNKGNFPGRFSGRQFSNSRSEMNVSTLELGDSALYLCASSLLWTVNTGELLFGEGSRLTVL.

With regard to this clonotype: A junction boundary mismatches the germline segment, possibly from a read error. The V call is TRBV12-3 or TRBV12-4, the J call TRBJ2-1, with D tentatively TRBD1 (6 bases). The CDR3 loop spans 15 amino acids. CDR3 sequence: CASSKQGVSDDEQLF. CDR3 bases: TGTGCCAGCAGTAAACAGGGAGTAAGCGACGATGAGCAGTTATTC.

V is TRBV14 and J is TRBJ2-5; 9 bases are a match to TRBD1. Unmatched junction bases numbered 11, after V lost 4 bases and J lost 5 bases. The length of the CDR3 is 16 residues. Germline CDR1 reads SGHDN; CDR2 reads FVKESK. CDR3 nucleotides: TGTGCCAGCAGCCGAATCACAGGGGGCACGCATGAGACCCAGTACTTC. Protein: CASSRITGGTHETQYF.

Within the sample, this clonotype is medium-sized (0.01 to 0.1%). This sequence joins TRBV4-2 and TRBJ2-5; maybe TRBD2 (6 bases). The CDR3 is 15 residues long. The V end was cut by 1 base, the J end by 1 base, with 10 bases between. Germline V gene lookup returns CDR1 LGHNA and CDR2 YNFKEQ. CDR3 sequence: CASSQVAGPQETQYF. CDR3 DNA sequence: TGTGCCAGCAGCCAAGTGGCGGGACCCCAAGAGACCCAGTACTTC.

This clonotype occurred a few times. The chain uses TRBV29-1 and TRBJ1-2, with 7 bases identical to TRBD1. Per the germline V gene, CDR1 is SQVTM and CDR2 is ANQGSEA. This CDR3 is 12 amino acids long. Germline trimming cut 5 bases from V and 5 bases from J; bases unmatched to any gene: 5. CDR3 bases: TGCAGCGTTTCGGACAGGTCATATGGCTACACCTTC. Encoded protein: CSVSDRSYGYTF. Together with reference TRBV29-1 and TRBJ1-2, the CDR3 gives the full variable domain: SAVISQKPSRDICQRGTSLTIQCQVDSQVTMMFWYRQQPGQSLTLIATANQGSEATYESGFVIDKFPISRPNLTFSTLTVSNMSPEDSSIYLCSVSDRSYGYTFGSGTRLTVV.

V is TRBV14 and J is TRBJ1-1; D possibly corresponds to TRBD1 (6 bases). The CDR3 runs to 16 residues. The germline V gene has CDR1 SGHDN and CDR2 FVKESK. Trimming stripped 1 base from V and 1 base from J, with 13 bases between. CDR3 nucleotides: TGTGCCAGCAGCCAAGCTGGCAGGGGAAGGAACACTGAAGCTTTCTTT. Its translation is CASSQAGRGRNTEAFF.

As to this clonotype: A junction end diverges from the germline sequence, so it may reflect a read error. This sequence joins TRBV4-1 and TRBJ1-4; perhaps TRBD1 as D (5 bases). Germline values: CDR1 MGHRA, CDR2 YSYEKL. The CDR3 sequence is 15 residues long. The CDR3 coding sequence is TGCGCCAGCAAGCACGTGGGACTAGGCGATGAAAAACCGTTTTTT. Encoded protein: CASKHVGLGDEKPFF.

For this clonotype: Compared with germline, one end of the junction differs, possibly owing to a read error. The rearrangement links TRBV12-5 to TRBJ2-3; no reliable D call. CDR1 is LGHNT, CDR2 FRNRAP, per germline. The CDR3 is made up of 14 amino acids. The CDR3 nucleotides read TGTGTTAGTGCCGACCAATTAGGAGTGCATACGCAGTATTTT. Its protein is CVSADQLGVHTQYF.

Note on this clonotype: The junction differs from germline at one of its ends, possibly a read error. V gene TRBV11-2 combines with J gene TRBJ2-7, with 9 bases that match TRBD1. The CDR3 is 16 amino acids. CDR1 SGHAT and CDR2 FQNNGV come from the germline V gene. The CDR3 DNA follows: TGTGTCAGCGGCTTCATACAGGGGGCCATACATAACGAGCAGAACTTC. This sequence encodes CVSGFIQGAIHNEQNF.

Notes on this clonotype: Since the CDR3 does not end with the conserved phenylalanine or tryptophan, this likely comes from a read error. The rearrangement links TRBV12-3 or TRBV12-4 to TRBJ2-4; tentatively, D is TRBD1 (5 bases). V shed 2 bases and J shed 0 bases, with 17 bases lying between them. The CDR3 has 18 amino acids. CDR3 residues: CASSLCGGVDIAKNIQYI. CDR3 in DNA: TGTGCCAGCAGTTTATGCGGTGGGGTGGACATAGCCAAAAACATTCAGTACATC.

A word on this clonotype: No conserved phenylalanine or tryptophan is present at the end of the CDR3, so a read error is the likely explanation. J is TRBJ1-1 and V is TRBV6-1, with a weak D call TRBD1 (5 bases). The CDR3 is 13 residues long. The germline gives CDR1 MNHNS, CDR2 SASEGT. The CDR3 DNA sequence: TGTGCCAGCAGTAGGGGCATGAACATTGAAGCTTTCATT. Residues: CASSRGMNIEAFI.